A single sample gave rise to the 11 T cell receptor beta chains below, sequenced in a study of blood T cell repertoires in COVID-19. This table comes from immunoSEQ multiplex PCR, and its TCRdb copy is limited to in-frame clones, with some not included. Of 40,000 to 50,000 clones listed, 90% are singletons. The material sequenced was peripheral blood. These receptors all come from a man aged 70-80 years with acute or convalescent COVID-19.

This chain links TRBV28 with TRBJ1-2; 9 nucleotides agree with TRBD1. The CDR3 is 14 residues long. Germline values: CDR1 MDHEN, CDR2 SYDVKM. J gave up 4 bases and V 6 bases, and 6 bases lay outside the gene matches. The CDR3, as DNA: TGTGCCAGCAGCCCAAGGACAGGGGTCTATGGCTACACCTTC. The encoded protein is CASSPRTGVYGYTF.

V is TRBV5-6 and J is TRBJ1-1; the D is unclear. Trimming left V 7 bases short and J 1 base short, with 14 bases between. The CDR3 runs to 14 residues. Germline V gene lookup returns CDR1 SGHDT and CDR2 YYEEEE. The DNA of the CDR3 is TGTGCCAGCGGGCTGGCGATCCCGAACACTGAAGCTTTCTTT. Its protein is CASGLAIPNTEAFF.

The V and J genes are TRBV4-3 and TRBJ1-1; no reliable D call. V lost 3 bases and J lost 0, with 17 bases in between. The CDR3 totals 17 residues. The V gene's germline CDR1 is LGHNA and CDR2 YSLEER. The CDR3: CASSHPGHGEVNTEAFF. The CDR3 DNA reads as TGCGCCAGCAGCCACCCGGGTCATGGGGAGGTGAACACTGAAGCTTTCTTT.

For the CDR3, the DNA is TGTGCCAGCAGCCAAGATAGGACTAGCGGGGGCTACGAGCAGTACTTC. Amino acids: CASSQDRTSGGYEQYF. The rearrangement links TRBV3-1 (or the pseudogene TRBV3-2) to TRBJ2-7, with 13 bases matching TRBD2. With 0 bases clipped from V and 3 bases from J, the junction kept 2 bases outside the gene matches. Germline assignment: CDR1 LGHDT and CDR2 YNNKEL (reference sequence). The CDR3 is made up of 16 amino acids.

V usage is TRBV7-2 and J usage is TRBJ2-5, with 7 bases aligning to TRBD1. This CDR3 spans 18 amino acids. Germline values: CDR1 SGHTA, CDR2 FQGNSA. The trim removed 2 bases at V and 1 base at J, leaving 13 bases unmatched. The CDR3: CASSLIRGYPPLQETQYF. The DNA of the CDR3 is TGTGCCAGCAGCTTAATCAGGGGGTACCCCCCACTCCAAGAGACCCAGTACTTC.

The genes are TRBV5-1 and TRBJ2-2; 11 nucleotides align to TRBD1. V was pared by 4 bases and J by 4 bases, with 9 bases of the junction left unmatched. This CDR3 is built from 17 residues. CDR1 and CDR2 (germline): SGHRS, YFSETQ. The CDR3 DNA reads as TGCGCCAGCAGCCTACCCTGGACAGGGGGCGGCACCGGGGAGCTGTTTTTT. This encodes CASSLPWTGGGTGELFF. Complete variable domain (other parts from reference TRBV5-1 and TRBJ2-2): KAGVTQTPRYLIKTRGQQVTLSCSPISGHRSVSWYQQTPGQGLQFLFEYFSETQRNKGNFPGRFSGRQFSNSRSEMNVSTLELGDSALYLCASSLPWTGGGTGELFFGEGSRLTVL.

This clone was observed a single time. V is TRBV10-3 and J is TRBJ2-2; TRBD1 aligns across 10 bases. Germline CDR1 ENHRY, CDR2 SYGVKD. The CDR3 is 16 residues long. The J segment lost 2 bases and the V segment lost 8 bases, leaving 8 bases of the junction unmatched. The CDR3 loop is CAILSGTGVNTGELFF. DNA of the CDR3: TGTGCCATCTTATCCGGGACAGGGGTTAACACCGGGGAGCTGTTTTTT.

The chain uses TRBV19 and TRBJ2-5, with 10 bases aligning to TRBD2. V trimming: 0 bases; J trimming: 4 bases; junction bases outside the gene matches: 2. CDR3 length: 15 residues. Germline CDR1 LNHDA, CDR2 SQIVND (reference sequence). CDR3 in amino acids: CASSIEASGGETQYF. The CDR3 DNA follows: TGTGCCAGTAGTATAGAGGCTAGCGGGGGAGAGACCCAGTACTTC.

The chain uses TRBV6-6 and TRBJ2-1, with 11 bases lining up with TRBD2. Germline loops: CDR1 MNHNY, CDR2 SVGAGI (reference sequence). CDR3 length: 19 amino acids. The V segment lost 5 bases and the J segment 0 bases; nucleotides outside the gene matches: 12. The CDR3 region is CASSPTLGTSGYSYNEQFF. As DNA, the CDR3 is TGTGCCAGCAGTCCTACTCTGGGGACTAGCGGATACTCCTACAATGAGCAGTTCTTC.

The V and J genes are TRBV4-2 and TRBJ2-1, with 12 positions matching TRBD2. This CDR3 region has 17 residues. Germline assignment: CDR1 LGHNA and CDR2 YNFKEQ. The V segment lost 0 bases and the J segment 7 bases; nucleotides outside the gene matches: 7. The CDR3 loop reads CASSQDRLAGGVNEQFF. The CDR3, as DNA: TGTGCCAGCAGCCAAGATAGGCTAGCGGGGGGGGTAAATGAGCAGTTCTTC.

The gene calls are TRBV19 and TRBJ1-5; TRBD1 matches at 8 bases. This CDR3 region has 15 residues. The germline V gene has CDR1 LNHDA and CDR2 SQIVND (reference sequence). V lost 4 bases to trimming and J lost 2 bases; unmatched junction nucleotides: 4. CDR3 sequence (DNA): TGTGCCAGTAGTAGCGACAGGGGTGGCAATCAGCCCCAGCATTTT. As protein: CASSSDRGGNQPQHF.